This record covers a single TCR beta chain. The sample comes from a study of OX40 agonist ivuxolimab in advanced cancers. Between the trimmed V and J ends, which lost 7 bases and 7 bases, there was a span of 14 bases. CDR1 is MNHEY, CDR2 SMNVEV, per germline (reference sequence). CDR3 size: 13 residues. Clones were read by immunoSEQ multiplex PCR, and TCRdb kept only the in-frame ones, dropping some. The sample holds some 17,000 clones, 70% to 90% seen once. This TCR was recovered from an adult with an advanced solid tumor such as melanoma, head and neck, liver or kidney cancer. Sample: CD4+ or CD8+ T cells sorted from blood, taken in a trial of the OX40 agonist ivuxolimab. The V and J genes are TRBV27 and TRBJ2-1; weak D call: TRBD1 (6 bases). CDR3 loop: CASTPLGGNEQFF. The CDR3 nucleotides are TGTGCCAGCACCCCTCTAGGGGGTAATGAGCAGTTCTTC.